Following are 14 T cell receptor beta chains from one sample sequenced in a study of T cells in women clearing cervical HPV infection. Produced via immunoSEQ multiplex PCR; TCRdb's table is partial and in-frame only. Its listing shows about 22,000 clones. Material: blood buffy coat. These receptors were collected from a woman aged 18 to 75 with a cervical HPV16 infection that either progressed to CIN3+ or cleared (not recorded which).

On this clone itself: The read finishes 3 residues shy of the CDR3 end, and the germline J gene is used to complete it. This chain uses TRBV5-1 with TRBJ2-7; tentative D call: TRBD2 (6 bases). Germline V gene lookup returns CDR1 SGHRS and CDR2 YFSETQ. This CDR3 contains 15 residues. Trimming took off 2 bases at V and 1 base at J, with 13 bases between the two ends. The CDR3 bases that were read are TGCGCCAGCAGCTTTGGGACTCTTCCTTCCTACGAG. Its protein is CASSFGTLPSYE. The whole CDR3 protein reads CASSFGTLPSYEQYF.

This clone is called medium-sized based on its frequency. Read coverage stops 3 residues before the CDR3 terminus; the germline J gene supplies the remainder. The chain employs TRBV29-1 and TRBJ2-1, with 11 bases identical to TRBD2. CDR1 is SQVTM and CDR2 is ANQGSEA in the germline V gene. V shed 4 bases and J 5 bases; nucleotides not matched to a gene: 4. The CDR3 runs to 14 residues. The CDR3 loop is CSVAGLAVDNEQFF. CDR3 DNA, as far as it was read: TGCAGCGTTGCGGGACTAGCGGTAGACAATGAG.

As concerns this clone: With the read ending 3 residues before the CDR3 end, the germline J gene is used to fill in that end. The gene calls are TRBV6-2 or TRBV6-3 and TRBJ1-3; 10 nucleotides match TRBD1. This CDR3 is built from 16 residues. V gave up 6 bases and J gave up 0 bases; unmatched junction bases: 5. Germline-derived CDR1 and CDR2 are MNHEY and SVGEGT. The CDR3: CASRSDRGVSGNTIYF. Incomplete CDR3 DNA: TGTGCCAGCAGATCGGACAGGGGGGTCTCTGGAAACACC.

Comments on this clone: Read data end 3 residues before the CDR3 end; the end is taken from the germline J gene. The J gene is TRBJ2-2, the V gene TRBV30, with D hard to call. Trimming took 0 bases from V and 6 from J, leaving 8 bases between them. The CDR3 extends over 13 amino acids. Germline V gives CDR1 GTSNPN, CDR2 SVGIG (reference sequence). The CDR3 spells CAWSVLRSGELFF. The sequenced part of the CDR3 DNA is TGTGCCTGGAGTGTACTCAGGTCCGGGGAG. The variable domain in full, with the rest retrieved from reference TRBV30 and TRBJ2-2, is SQTIHQWPATLVQPVGSPLSLECTVEGTSNPNLYWYRQAAGRGLQLLFYSVGIGQISSEVPQNLSASRPQDRQFILSSKKLLLSDSGFYLCAWSVLRSGELFFGEGSRLTVL.

A note on this clone: The read gets to within 3 residues of the CDR3 end, and the germline J gene fills in the rest. The chain links TRBV19 to TRBJ2-7; TRBD2 aligns across 11 bases. The CDR3 length is 15 residues. The V segment lost 3 bases and the J segment 4 bases; nucleotides outside the gene matches: 5. Germline loops: CDR1 LNHDA, CDR2 SQIVND (reference sequence). The CDR3 sequence is CASSMSSGRIYEQYF. The part of the CDR3 DNA that was read is TGTGCCAGTAGTATGTCTAGCGGGAGGATTTACGAG.

Concerning this clone: The CDR3 end falls 3 residues outside the read, so it is completed with the germline J gene. The chain recombines TRBV12-3 or TRBV12-4 with TRBJ2-1, with a tentative D call TRBD1 (5 bases). Trimming cost V 5 bases and J 9 bases, with 11 bases left between them. The CDR3 consists of 12 residues. CDR3 DNA, as far as it was read: TGTGCCAGCAGTCTCGACAGTGGTGAG. It codes for CASSLDSGE. The entire CDR3 reads CASSLDSGEQFF.

This clone counts as medium-sized by frequency. The sequenced fragment ends 3 residues before the CDR3 boundary, so the rest is inferred from the germline J gene. The chain carries TRBV19 and TRBJ2-3; 9 nucleotides align to TRBD1. This CDR3 spans 16 amino acids. Looked up from germline, CDR1 is LNHDA and CDR2 is SQIVND (reference sequence). The V and J ends lost 8 bases and 4 bases, in that order; junction bases with no gene match: 13. The CDR3 protein is CASSRWTGAGADTQYF. CDR3 DNA, as far as it was read: TGTGCCAGTTCTCGGTGGACAGGGGCGGGCGCAGATACG.

Note on this clone: The DNA ends 3 residues before the CDR3 does, and the rest of the CDR3 is filled in from the germline J gene. V is TRBV5-1 and J is TRBJ2-5; 9 nucleotides agree with TRBD2. The ends lost 5 bases at V and 4 bases at J; junction bases unmatched: 3. The CDR3 spans 13 residues. Germline V gives CDR1 SGHRS, CDR2 YFSETQ. CDR3 bases read: TGCGCCAGCAGTAGCGGGAGCAGAGAGACC. This encodes CASSSGSRET. The whole CDR3 protein reads CASSSGSRETQYF.

A word on this clone: The missing CDR3 end, 3 residues past where the read stops, is filled in from the germline J gene. The rearrangement links TRBV19 to TRBJ2-5, with D perhaps given as TRBD1 or TRBD2 (7 bases each). V lost 6 bases and J 5 bases, leaving 16 bases between the germline ends. Germline V gene lookup returns CDR1 LNHDA and CDR2 SQIVND (reference sequence). This CDR3 region has 14 residues. CDR3 DNA (partial): TGTGCCAGTAGGATCGACAGGGAGGGGGAGACC. It translates to CASRIDREGET. The entire CDR3 protein is CASRIDREGETQYF.

In the case of this clone: Coverage ceases 3 residues before the CDR3 finishes, and the germline J gene fills in the end. The chain carries TRBV7-7 and TRBJ2-1; 9 bases match TRBD2. Trimming cost V 1 base and J 2 bases; bases outside gene matches: 6. This CDR3 spans 17 amino acids. Germline CDR1 reads SSHAT; CDR2 reads FNYEAQ (reference sequence). The CDR3 bases that were read are TGTGCCAGCAGCTTAGAAGGAGGACTAGCGACCTACAATGAG. This sequence encodes CASSLEGGLATYNE. The whole CDR3 is CASSLEGGLATYNEQFF.

CDR3 amino acids: CASSRTGIGYEQYF. The CDR3 bases that were read are TGTGCCAGCAGCCGGACAGGGATAGGGTACGAG. The chain has TRBV11-2 and TRBJ2-7; 8 bases are shared with TRBD1. The read falls 3 residues short of the CDR3 end, and the missing part is taken from the germline J gene. Losses at the gene ends were 5 bases for V and 4 bases for J; bases not matched to a gene: 7. Germline V CDR1 and CDR2: SGHAT, FQNNGV. The CDR3 contains 14 residues.

On this clone itself: The read ends 3 residues early relative to the CDR3; the germline J gene fills the gap. This sequence joins TRBV19 and TRBJ1-5; D is unresolved. Looked up from germline, CDR1 is LNHDA and CDR2 is SQIVND (reference sequence). Trimming shortened V by 7 bases and J by 2 bases, and 6 bases separated the two germline ends. This CDR3 spans 12 amino acids. The CDR3 region is CASTRGNQPQHF. Partial CDR3 DNA: TGTGCCAGTACAAGGGGCAATCAGCCC.

As for this clone: The CDR3 end is not reached by the read, which stops 3 residues before it; the germline J gene fills it in. The chain uses TRBV2 and TRBJ2-5; 10 nucleotides align to TRBD2. The length of the CDR3 is 15 residues. Germline loops: CDR1 SNHLY, CDR2 FYNNEI. J gave up 4 bases and V 5 bases, and 7 bases lay outside the gene matches. The CDR3 region is CASSLGLALSETQYF. The CDR3 DNA, read in part, is TGTGCCAGCAGTCTGGGACTAGCGTTGTCAGAGACC.

A note on this clone: The DNA ends 3 residues before the CDR3 does, and the rest of the CDR3 is filled in from the germline J gene. J is TRBJ1-2 and V is TRBV20-1; D may be TRBD1 (6 bases). V lost 6 bases and J 6 bases, leaving 14 bases between the germline ends. This CDR3 is 12 amino acids long. Germline CDR1 reads DFQATT; CDR2 reads SNEGSKA (reference sequence). Partial CDR3 DNA: TGCAGTGCCGAACCTGGACAGCATGGC. Its translation: CSAEPGQHG. The entire CDR3 protein reads CSAEPGQHGYTF.